These 15 T cell receptor beta chains were sequenced from one sample in a study of blood T cell repertoires in COVID-19. The data were produced by immunoSEQ multiplex PCR, yet TCRdb's version contains in-frame clones alone and is incomplete. This sample has 300,000 to 400,000 clones, with approximately 89% found just once. Sequencing was carried out using peripheral blood. These receptors were taken from a woman aged 18-30 years who had recovered from COVID-19.

V and J are TRBV13 and TRBJ1-5, with TRBD1 matching 8 bases. Germline V lookup: CDR1 PRHDT, CDR2 FYEKMQ (reference sequence). The CDR3 spans 17 residues. Unmatched junction bases numbered 5, after V lost 0 bases and J lost 1 base. This CDR3 is CASSLGGDRGSNQPQHF. Here the CDR3 DNA reads TGTGCCAGCAGCTTAGGGGGCGACAGGGGCAGCAATCAGCCCCAGCATTTT.

The chain recombines TRBV5-6 with TRBJ1-1; D gene unclear. The CDR3 runs 13 residues. V was pared by 4 bases and J by 6 bases, with 13 bases between. Germline CDR1 is SGHDT and CDR2 is YYEEEE. In DNA form, the CDR3 reads TGTGCCAGCAGCCCTGGAGGATACGCTGAAGCTTTCTTT. It specifies CASSPGGYAEAFF.

The rearrangement links TRBV12-3 or TRBV12-4 to TRBJ1-4; possibly TRBD1 for D (6 bases). V was pared by 3 bases and J by 8 bases, with 10 bases between. The CDR3 loop spans 13 amino acids. In DNA form, the CDR3 reads TGTGCCAGCAGTTTGTTTAGGGGGGAAAAACTGTTTTTT. Encoded protein: CASSLFRGEKLFF.

The J gene is TRBJ1-3, the V gene TRBV7-9; 7 bases are a match to TRBD1. The length of the CDR3 is 16 residues. CDR1 SEHNR and CDR2 FQNEAQ come from the germline V gene (reference sequence). The ends lost 5 bases at V and 3 bases at J; junction bases unmatched: 10. CDR3 region: CASSLPGGGDGNTIYF. The CDR3 nucleotides read TGTGCCAGCAGCCTACCAGGAGGGGGCGATGGAAACACCATATATTTT.

V usage is TRBV19 and J usage is TRBJ2-2, with D hard to call. CDR1 is LNHDA and CDR2 is SQIVND in the germline V gene (reference sequence). The V end lost 4 bases, the J end lost 0 bases, and 9 bases lay between the germline ends. The CDR3 runs to 15 residues. CDR3 nucleotide sequence: TGTGCCAGTAGTACGCGGCATCCGAACACCGGGGAGCTGTTTTTT. Its protein product is CASSTRHPNTGELFF.

The rearrangement links TRBV12-5 to TRBJ1-2; 8 bases fit TRBD1. With V trimmed by 1 base and J by 0 bases, 10 bases remained unmatched. The CDR3 is made up of 18 amino acids. Germline V lookup: CDR1 LGHNT, CDR2 FRNRAP. Here the CDR3 reads CASGLADPPTGANYGYTF. The CDR3 DNA reads as TGTGCTAGTGGTTTGGCAGACCCCCCGACAGGGGCTAACTATGGCTACACCTTC.

The chain is built from TRBV5-1 and TRBJ1-1; tentative D call: TRBD1 (6 bases). Germline values: CDR1 SGHRS, CDR2 YFSETQ. The V end lost 1 base, the J end lost 0 bases, and 10 bases lay between the germline ends. This CDR3 is 15 amino acids long. The CDR3 DNA follows: TGCGCCAGCAGCTTGTCAGGGGCCCTGAACACTGAAGCTTTCTTT. This translates into CASSLSGALNTEAFF.

The rearrangement joins TRBV27 to TRBJ2-1; 14 positions agree with TRBD2. The junction had 2 bases not matched to a gene; V was cut back by 4 bases and J by 0 bases. CDR3 size: 17 residues. Germline loops: CDR1 MNHEY, CDR2 SMNVEV (reference sequence). This CDR3 is CASSSGTSGSSYNEQFF. The DNA of the CDR3 is TGTGCCAGCAGTTCAGGGACTAGCGGGAGCTCCTACAATGAGCAGTTCTTC.

The chain is built from TRBV7-2 and TRBJ2-2; 11 bases agree with TRBD2. Germline assignment: CDR1 SGHTA and CDR2 FQGNSA. The CDR3 contains 16 residues. With 1 base clipped from V and 5 bases from J, the junction kept 3 bases outside the gene matches. CDR3 protein: CASSLGLAGRTGELFF. The CDR3 coding sequence is TGTGCCAGCAGCTTAGGACTAGCGGGACGAACCGGGGAGCTGTTTTTT.

The rearrangement links TRBV5-1 to TRBJ2-3; possibly TRBD1 for D (6 bases). Germline V gene sequence: CDR1 SGHRS, CDR2 YFSETQ. This CDR3 spans 13 amino acids. V dropped 7 bases and J dropped 2 bases, with 11 bases sitting between them. CDR3 amino acids: CASGTGSTDTQYF. The CDR3 DNA reads as TGCGCCAGCGGCACAGGGTCCACAGATACGCAGTATTTT. Variable domain in full (rest from reference TRBV5-1 and TRBJ2-3): KAGVTQTPRYLIKTRGQQVTLSCSPISGHRSVSWYQQTPGQGLQFLFEYFSETQRNKGNFPGRFSGRQFSNSRSEMNVSTLELGDSALYLCASGTGSTDTQYFGPGTRLTVL.

This sequence joins TRBV19 and TRBJ1-2; 7 positions match TRBD1. This CDR3 region has 16 residues. Germline-derived CDR1 and CDR2 are LNHDA and SQIVND (reference sequence). V gave up 0 bases and J gave up 3 bases; unmatched junction bases: 7. CDR3 residues: CASSIDGTERYYGYTF. The CDR3 coding sequence is TGTGCCAGTAGTATAGATGGGACAGAGAGATACTATGGCTACACCTTC.

This clone was detected a few times. The chain uses TRBV21-1 and TRBJ2-7; TRBD1 is taken as the D call from the table, unchecked against the DNA. TRBV21-1 is a documented pseudogene. This CDR3 comprises 17 residues. The CDR3 sequence: CASSKLGRDRLSYEQYV. CDR3 DNA sequence: TGTGCCAGCAGCAAACTGGGCCGGGACAGGCTTTCCTACGAGCAGTACGTC.

This chain joins TRBV7-2 and TRBJ1-1; D unclear. V lost 5 bases to trimming and J lost 0 bases, with 10 bases between them. From germline, CDR1 is SGHTA and CDR2 FQGNSA. CDR3 length equals 14 residues. The chain's CDR3 is CASSPSLMNTEAFF. As DNA, the CDR3 is TGTGCCAGCAGCCCAAGCCTCATGAACACTGAAGCTTTCTTT.

The J gene is TRBJ2-7, the V gene TRBV7-4; D remains ambiguous. This CDR3 contains 14 residues. V lost 3 bases to trimming and J lost 9 bases, with 18 bases between them. Germline V lookup: CDR1 SGHVT, CDR2 SQSDAQ. The CDR3 is CASSFFPPRAGQYV. DNA of the CDR3: TGTGCCAGCAGCTTTTTTCCGCCCCGCGCCGGGCAGTACGTC.

CDR3 in amino acids: CASSPPNTRSDNEQFF. The DNA of the CDR3 is TGTGCCAGCAGCCCACCCAACACTAGGTCCGACAATGAGCAGTTCTTC. The chain couples TRBV7-9 to TRBJ2-1, with D perhaps TRBD2 (5 bases). The CDR3 sequence is 16 residues long. The germline V gene has CDR1 SEHNR and CDR2 FQNEAQ (reference sequence). V was trimmed by 5 bases and J by 5 bases, leaving 19 bases between them.